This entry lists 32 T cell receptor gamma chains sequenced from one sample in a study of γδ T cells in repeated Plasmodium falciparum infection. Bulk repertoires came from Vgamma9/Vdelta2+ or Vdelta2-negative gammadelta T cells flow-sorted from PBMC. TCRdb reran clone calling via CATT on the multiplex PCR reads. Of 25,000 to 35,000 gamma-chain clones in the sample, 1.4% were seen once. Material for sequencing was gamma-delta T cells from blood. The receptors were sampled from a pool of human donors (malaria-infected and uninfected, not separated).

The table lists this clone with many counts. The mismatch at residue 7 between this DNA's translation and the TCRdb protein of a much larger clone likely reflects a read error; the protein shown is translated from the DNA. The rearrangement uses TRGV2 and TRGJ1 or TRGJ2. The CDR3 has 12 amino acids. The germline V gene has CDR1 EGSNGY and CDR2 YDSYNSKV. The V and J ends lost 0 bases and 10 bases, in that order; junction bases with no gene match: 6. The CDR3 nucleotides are TGTGCCACCTGGGACGGGAAGGGAAAGAAACTCTTT. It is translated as CATWDGKGKKLF.

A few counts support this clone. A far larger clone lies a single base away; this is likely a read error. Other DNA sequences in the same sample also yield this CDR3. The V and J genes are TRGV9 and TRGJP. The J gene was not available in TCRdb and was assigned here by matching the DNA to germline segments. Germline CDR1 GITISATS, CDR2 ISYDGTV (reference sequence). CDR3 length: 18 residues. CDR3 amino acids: CALWEPPSKELGKKIKVF. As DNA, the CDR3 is TGTGCCCTGTGGGAGCCCCCCTCCAAGGAGTTGGGCAAAAAAATCAAGGTATTT.

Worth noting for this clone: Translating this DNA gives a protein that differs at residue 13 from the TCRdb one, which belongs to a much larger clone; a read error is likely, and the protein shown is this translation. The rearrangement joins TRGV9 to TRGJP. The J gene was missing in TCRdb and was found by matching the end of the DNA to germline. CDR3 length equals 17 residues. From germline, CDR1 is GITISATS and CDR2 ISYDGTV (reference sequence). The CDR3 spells CALWERGVELGKRIKVF. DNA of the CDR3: TGTGCCTTGTGGGAAAGAGGGGTAGAGTTGGGCAAAAGAATCAAGGTATTT.

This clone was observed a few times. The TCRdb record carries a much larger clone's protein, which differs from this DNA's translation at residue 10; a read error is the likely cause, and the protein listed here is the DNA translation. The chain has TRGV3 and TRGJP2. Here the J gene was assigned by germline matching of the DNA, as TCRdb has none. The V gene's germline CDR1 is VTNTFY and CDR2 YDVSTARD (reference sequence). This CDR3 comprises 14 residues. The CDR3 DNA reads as TGTGCCACCTGGGACCATAGTAGTGATCGGATCAAGACGTTT. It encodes CATWDHSSDRIKTF.

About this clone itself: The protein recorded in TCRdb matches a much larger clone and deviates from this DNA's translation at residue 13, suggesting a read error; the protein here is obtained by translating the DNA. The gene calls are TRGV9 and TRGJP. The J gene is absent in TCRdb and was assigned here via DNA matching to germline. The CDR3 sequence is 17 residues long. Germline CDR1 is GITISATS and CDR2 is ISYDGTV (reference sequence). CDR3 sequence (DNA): TGTGCCTTGTGGGAGGGCGCAGGGGAGTTGGGCAAAAGAATCAAGGTATTT. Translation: CALWEGAGELGKRIKVF.

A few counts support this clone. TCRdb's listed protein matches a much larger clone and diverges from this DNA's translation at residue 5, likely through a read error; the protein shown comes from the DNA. The CDR3, as DNA: TGTGCCTTGTGGGGGTCACATTATTATAAGAAACTCTTT. It encodes CALWGSHYYKKLF. The gene calls are TRGV9 and TRGJ1 or TRGJ2. TCRdb offers no J gene call, so here the DNA was matched to germline to obtain one. Germline V gives CDR1 GITISATS, CDR2 ISYDGTV (reference sequence). V gave up 5 bases and J gave up 2 bases; unmatched junction bases: 6. The CDR3 covers 13 residues.

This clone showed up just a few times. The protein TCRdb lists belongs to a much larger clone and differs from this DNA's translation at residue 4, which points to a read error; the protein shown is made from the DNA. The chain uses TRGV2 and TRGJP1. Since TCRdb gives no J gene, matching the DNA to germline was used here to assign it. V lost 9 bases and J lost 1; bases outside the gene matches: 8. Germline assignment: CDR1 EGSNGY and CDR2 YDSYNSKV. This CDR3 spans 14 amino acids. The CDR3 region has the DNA TGTGCCACCAGAAGTTGTACCACTGGTTGGTTCAAGATATTT. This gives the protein CATRSCTTGWFKIF.

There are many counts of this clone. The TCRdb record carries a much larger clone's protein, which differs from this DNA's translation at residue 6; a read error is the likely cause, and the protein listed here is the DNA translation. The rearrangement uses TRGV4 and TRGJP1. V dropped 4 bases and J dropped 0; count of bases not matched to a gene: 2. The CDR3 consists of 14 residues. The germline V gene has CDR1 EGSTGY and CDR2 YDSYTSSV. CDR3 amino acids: CATWDHTTGWFKIF. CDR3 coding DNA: TGTGCCACCTGGGACCATACCACTGGTTGGTTCAAGATATTT.

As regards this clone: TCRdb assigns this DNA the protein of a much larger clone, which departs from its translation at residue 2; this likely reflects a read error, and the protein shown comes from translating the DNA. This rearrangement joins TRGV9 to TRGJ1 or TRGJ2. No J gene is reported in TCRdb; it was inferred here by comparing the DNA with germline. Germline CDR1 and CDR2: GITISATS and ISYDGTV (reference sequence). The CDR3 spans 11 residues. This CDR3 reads CTLWEQRKKLF. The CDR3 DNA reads TGTACCTTGTGGGAGCAAAGGAAGAAACTCTTT.

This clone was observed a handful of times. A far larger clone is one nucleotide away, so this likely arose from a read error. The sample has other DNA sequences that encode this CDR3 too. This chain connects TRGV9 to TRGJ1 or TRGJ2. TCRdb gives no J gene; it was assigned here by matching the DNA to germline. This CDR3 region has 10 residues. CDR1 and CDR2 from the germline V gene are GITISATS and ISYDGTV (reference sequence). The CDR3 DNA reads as TGTGCTTTGAAGTATTATAAGAAACTCTTT. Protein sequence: CALKYYKKLF.

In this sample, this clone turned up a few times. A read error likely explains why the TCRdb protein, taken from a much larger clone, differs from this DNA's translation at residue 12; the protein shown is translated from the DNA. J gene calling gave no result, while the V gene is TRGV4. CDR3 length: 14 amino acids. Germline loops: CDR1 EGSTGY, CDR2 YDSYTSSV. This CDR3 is CATWDGPIYYKELF. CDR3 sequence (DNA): TGTGCCACCTGGGATGGGCCAATTTATTATAAGGAACTCTTT.

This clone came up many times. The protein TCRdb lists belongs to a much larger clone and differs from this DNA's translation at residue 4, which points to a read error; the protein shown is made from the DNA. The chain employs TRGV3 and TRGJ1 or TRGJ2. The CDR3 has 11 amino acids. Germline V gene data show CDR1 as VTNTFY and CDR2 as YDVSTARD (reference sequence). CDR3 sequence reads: CATRDRPAKLF. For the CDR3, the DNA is TGTGCCACCCGGGACAGGCCGGCGAAACTCTTT.

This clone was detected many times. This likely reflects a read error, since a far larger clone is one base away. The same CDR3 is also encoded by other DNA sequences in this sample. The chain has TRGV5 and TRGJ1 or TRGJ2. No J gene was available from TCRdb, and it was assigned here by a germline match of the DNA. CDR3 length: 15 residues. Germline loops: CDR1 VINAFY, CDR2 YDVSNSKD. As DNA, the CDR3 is TGTGCCACCTGGGACTTCGAGGTTGGATATTACAAGAAACTCTTT. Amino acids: CATWDFEVGYYKKLF.

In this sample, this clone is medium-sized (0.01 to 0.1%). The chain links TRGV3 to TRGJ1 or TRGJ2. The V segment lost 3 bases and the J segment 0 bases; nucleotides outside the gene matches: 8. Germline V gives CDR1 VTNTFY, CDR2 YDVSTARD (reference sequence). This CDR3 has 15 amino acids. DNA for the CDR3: TGTGCCACCTGGGACCCCAATTCGAATTATTATAAGAAACTCTTT. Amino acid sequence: CATWDPNSNYYKKLF.

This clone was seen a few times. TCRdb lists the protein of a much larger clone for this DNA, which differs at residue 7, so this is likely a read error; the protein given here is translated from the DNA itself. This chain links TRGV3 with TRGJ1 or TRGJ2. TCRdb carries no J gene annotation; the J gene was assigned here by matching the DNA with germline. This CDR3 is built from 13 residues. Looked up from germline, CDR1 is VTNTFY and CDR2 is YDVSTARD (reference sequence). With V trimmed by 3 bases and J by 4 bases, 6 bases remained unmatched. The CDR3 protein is CATWDSGYYKKLF. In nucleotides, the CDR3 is TGTGCCACCTGGGACTCGGGGTATTATAAGAAACTCTTT.

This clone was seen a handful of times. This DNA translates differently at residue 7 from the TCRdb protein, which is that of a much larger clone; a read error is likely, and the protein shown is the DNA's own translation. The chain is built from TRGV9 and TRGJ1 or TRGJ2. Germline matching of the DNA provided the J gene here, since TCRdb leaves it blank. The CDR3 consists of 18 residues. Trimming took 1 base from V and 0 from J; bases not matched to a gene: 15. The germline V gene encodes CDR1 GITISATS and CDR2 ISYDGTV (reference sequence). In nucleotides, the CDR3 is TGTGCCTTGTGGGAGGTATACCAAGGGCTATCGAATTATTATAAGAAACTCTTT. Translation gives CALWEVYQGLSNYYKKLF.

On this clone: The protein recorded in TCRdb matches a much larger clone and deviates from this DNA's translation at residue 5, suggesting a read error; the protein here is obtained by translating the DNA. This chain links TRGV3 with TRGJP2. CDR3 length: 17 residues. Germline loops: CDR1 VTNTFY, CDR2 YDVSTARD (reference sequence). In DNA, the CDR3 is TGTGCCACCTGGGGCAGGCGGGGGGATAGTAGTGATTGGATCAAGACGTTT. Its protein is CATWGRRGDSSDWIKTF.

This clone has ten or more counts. Here the CDR3 reads CALWEVQTGYKKLF. DNA for the CDR3: TGTGCCTTGTGGGAGGTGCAGACGGGGTATAAGAAACTCTTT. This chain links TRGV9 with TRGJ1 or TRGJ2. CDR1 GITISATS and CDR2 ISYDGTV come from the germline V gene (reference sequence). There are 14 residues in the CDR3. Trimming at V came to 0 bases and at J to 7 bases, leaving 9 bases not matched to a gene.

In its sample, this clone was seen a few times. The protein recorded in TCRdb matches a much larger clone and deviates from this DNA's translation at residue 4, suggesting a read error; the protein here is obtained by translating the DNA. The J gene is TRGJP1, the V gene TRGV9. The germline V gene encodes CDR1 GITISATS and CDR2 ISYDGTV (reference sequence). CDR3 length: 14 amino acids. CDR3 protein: CALREPNTGWFKIF. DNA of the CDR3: TGTGCCTTGCGGGAGCCAAACACTGGTTGGTTCAAGATATTT.

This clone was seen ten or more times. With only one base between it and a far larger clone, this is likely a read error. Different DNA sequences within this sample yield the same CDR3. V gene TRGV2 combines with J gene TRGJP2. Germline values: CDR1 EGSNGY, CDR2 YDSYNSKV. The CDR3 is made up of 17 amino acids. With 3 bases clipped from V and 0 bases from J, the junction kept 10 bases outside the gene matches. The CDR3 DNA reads TGTGCCACCTGGGACCTGCAGACGTATAGTAGTGATTGGATCAAGACGTTT. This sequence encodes CATWDLQTYSSDWIKTF.

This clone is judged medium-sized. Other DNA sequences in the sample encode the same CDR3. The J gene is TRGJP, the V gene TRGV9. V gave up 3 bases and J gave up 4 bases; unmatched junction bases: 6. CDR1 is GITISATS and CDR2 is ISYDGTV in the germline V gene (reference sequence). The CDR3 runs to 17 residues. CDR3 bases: TGTGCCTTGTGGGAGACCGACCAAGAGTTGGGCAAAAAAATCAAGGTATTT. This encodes CALWETDQELGKKIKVF.

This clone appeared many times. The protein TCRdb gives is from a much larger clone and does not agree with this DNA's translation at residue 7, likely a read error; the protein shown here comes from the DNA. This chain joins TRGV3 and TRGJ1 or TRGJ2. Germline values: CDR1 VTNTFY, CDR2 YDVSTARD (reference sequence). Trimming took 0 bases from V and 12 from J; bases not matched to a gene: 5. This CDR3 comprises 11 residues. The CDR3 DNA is TGTGCCACCTGGGACAGGCAGGCGAAACTCTTT. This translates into CATWDRQAKLF.

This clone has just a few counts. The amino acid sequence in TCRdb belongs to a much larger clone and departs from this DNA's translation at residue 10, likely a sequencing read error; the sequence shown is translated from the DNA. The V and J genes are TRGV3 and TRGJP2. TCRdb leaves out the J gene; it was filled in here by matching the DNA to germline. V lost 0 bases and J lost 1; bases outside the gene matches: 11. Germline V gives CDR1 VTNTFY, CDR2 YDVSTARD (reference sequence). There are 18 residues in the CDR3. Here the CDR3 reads CATWDRPWGCSSDWIKTF. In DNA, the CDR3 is TGTGCCACCTGGGACAGGCCTTGGGGGTGTAGTAGTGATTGGATCAAGACGTTT.

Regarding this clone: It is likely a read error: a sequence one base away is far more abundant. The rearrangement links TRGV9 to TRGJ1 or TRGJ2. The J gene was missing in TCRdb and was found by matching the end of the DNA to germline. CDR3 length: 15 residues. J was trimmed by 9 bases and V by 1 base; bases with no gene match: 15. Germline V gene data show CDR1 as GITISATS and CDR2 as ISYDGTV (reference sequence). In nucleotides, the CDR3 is TGTGCCTTGTGGGAGGTCTCCAGCCTTATTGGTAAGAAACTCTTT. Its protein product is CALWEVSSLIGKKLF.

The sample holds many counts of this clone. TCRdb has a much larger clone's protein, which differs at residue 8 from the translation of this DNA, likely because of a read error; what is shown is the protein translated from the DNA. CDR3 nucleotides: TGTGCCTTGTGGGAGAGGGAGGGGGAATATAAGAAACTCTTT. Protein product: CALWEREGEYKKLF. V is TRGV9 and J is TRGJ1 or TRGJ2. The J gene, absent from TCRdb, was called here by matching the DNA to germline. This CDR3 contains 14 residues. Germline CDR1 and CDR2: GITISATS and ISYDGTV (reference sequence). V was clipped by 3 bases and J by 7 bases; unmatched bases: 12.

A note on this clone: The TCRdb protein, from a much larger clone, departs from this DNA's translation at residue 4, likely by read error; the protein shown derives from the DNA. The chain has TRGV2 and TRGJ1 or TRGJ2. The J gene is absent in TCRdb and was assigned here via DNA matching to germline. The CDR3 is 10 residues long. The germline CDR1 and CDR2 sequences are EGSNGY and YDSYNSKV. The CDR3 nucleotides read TGTGCCACCGGGGACGTTAAGAAACTCTTT. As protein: CATGDVKKLF.

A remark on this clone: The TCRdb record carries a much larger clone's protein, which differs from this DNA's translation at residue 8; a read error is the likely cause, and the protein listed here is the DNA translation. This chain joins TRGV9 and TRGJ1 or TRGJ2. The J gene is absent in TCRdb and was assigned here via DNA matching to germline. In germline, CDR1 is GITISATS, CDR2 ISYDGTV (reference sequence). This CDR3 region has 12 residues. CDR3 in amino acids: CALWDPYCKKLF. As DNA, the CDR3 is TGTGCCTTGTGGGATCCCTATTGTAAGAAACTCTTT.

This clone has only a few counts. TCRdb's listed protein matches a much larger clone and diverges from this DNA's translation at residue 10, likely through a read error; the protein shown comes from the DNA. The CDR3 region is CATWDYSSDGIKTF. The DNA of the CDR3 is TGTGCCACCTGGGATTACAGTAGTGATGGGATCAAGACGTTT. The chain uses TRGV4 and TRGJP2. Germline matching of the DNA provided the J gene here, since TCRdb leaves it blank. Germline V gene lookup returns CDR1 EGSTGY and CDR2 YDSYTSSV. CDR3 length equals 14 residues.

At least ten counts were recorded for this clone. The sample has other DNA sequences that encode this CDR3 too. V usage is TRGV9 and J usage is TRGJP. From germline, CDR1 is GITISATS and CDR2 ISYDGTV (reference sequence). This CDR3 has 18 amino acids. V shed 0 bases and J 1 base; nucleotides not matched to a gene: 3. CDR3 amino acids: CALWEVQGQELGKKIKVF. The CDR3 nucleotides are TGTGCCTTGTGGGAGGTGCAGGGGCAAGAGTTGGGCAAAAAAATCAAGGTATTT.

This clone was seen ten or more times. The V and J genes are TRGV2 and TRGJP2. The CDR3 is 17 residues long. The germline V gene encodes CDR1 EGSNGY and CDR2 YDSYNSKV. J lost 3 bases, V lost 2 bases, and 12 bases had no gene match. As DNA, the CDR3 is TGTGCCACCTGGGACGTGGGCCGAGGTGGTAGTGATTGGATCAAGACGTTT. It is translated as CATWDVGRGGSDWIKTF.

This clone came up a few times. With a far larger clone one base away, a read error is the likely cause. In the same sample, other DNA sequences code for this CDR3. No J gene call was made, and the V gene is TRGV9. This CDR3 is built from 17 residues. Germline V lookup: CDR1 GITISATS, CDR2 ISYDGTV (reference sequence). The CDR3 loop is CALWEVTDELGKKIKVF. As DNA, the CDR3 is TGTGCCTTGTGGGAGGTCACGGATGAGTTGGGCAAAAAAATCAAGGTATTC.

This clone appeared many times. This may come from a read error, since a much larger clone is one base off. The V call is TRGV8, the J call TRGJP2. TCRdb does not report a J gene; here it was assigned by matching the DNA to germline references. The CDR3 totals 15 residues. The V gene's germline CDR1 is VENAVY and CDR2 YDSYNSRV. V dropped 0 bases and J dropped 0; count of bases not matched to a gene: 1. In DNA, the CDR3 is TGTGCCACCTGGGATAGGTATAGTAGTGATTGGATCAAGACGTTT. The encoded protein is CATWDRYSSDWIKTF.